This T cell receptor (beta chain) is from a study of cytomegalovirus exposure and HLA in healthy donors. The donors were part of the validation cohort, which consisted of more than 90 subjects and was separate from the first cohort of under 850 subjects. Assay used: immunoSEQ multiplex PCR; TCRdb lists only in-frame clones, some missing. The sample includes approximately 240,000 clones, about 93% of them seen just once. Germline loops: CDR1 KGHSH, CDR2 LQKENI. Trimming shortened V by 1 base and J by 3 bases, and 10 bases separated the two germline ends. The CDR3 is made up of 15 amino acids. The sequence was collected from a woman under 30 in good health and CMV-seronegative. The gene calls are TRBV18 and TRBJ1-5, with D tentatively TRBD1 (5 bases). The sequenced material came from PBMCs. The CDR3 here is CASSPRATVNQPQHF. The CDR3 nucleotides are TGTGCCAGCTCACCACGCGCGACAGTCAATCAGCCCCAGCATTTT.